The following is a TCR beta chain sequence with its context. Its target is unknown. This specimen comes from a study of T cell responses to AZD1222 COVID-19 vaccine. The J segment lost 3 bases and the V segment lost 4 bases, leaving 10 bases of the junction unmatched. The germline CDR1 and CDR2 sequences are SGHDT and YYEEEE. The CDR3 length is 16 residues. Clones were read by immunoSEQ multiplex PCR, and TCRdb kept only the in-frame ones, dropping some. The sample shows more than 95,000 clones, 90% of them seen only once. Findings and caveats of the study: None of the repertoires were sampled until the peak T cell response had passed.

This clonotype was obtained from an adult in good health. The rearrangement uses TRBV5-6 and TRBJ2-1; TRBD2 matches 7 bases. Sequences were derived from peripheral blood, sampled on day 0 of AZD1222 vaccination. The CDR3 DNA reads TGTGCCAGCAGCCCGAGGCGGGAGTTCCTCTACAATGAGCAGTTCTTC. This translates into CASSPRREFLYNEQFF.